This T cell receptor (beta chain) comes out of a study of blood T cells in healthy people across ages. Study-wide context: Template switching caught about one barcoded beta molecule for each two T cells. Study-level findings and limits: Both higher diversity and more naive CD4+ cells marked long-lived donors when set against aged donors. The recorded TCR beta diversity per million T cells decreased in a roughly linear manner with age.

With a J-beta primer mix and a sample-barcoded 5' primer, a second PCR ran roughly 7 to 11 cycles. CDR3-containing paired-end reads numbered at least 2.5 million in each sample. Each CDR3 protein is one row after TCRdb ran MiXCR on the 5' RACE reads. In the table there are roughly 1,000,000 distinct CDR3 sequences, 25% of which are singletons. In this sample, this clonotype turned up a few times. Its antigen is not known. V lost 3 bases and J lost 6, with 17 bases in between. The CDR3 totals 14 residues. In germline, CDR1 is DFQATT, CDR2 SNEGSKA (reference sequence). These same data were also listed under a study on T cells of mothers and their children.

The sequencing sample was made of blood. This sequence was found in a girl aged 2-10 years in good health. The chain employs TRBV20-1 and TRBJ1-1; D is unresolved. In DNA form, the CDR3 reads TGCAGTGCTAGGCACGCGCAGGTTGGCCCTGAAGCTTTCTTT. This sequence encodes CSARHAQVGPEAFF.